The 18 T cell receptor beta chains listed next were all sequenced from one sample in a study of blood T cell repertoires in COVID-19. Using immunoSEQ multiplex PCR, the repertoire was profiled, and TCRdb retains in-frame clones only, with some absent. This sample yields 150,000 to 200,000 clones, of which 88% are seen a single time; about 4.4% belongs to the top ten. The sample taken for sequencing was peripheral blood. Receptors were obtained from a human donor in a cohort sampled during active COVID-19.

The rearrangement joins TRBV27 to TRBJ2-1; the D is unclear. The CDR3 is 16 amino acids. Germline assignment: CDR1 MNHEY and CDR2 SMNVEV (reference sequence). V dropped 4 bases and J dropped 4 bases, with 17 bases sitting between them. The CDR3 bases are TGTGCCAGCAGTTCCGACTCCCTCCGACCATACAATGAGCAGTTCTTC. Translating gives CASSSDSLRPYNEQFF.

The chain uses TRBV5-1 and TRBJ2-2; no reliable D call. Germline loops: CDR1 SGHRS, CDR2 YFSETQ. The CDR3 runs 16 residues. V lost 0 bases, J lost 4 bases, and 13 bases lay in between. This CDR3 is CASSLASTPGTGELFF. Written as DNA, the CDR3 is TGCGCCAGCAGCTTGGCCTCGACCCCGGGCACCGGGGAGCTGTTTTTT.

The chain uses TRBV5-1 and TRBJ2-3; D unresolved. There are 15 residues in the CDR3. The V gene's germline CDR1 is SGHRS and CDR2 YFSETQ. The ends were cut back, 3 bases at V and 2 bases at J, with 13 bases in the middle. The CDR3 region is CASSSLAHITDTQYF. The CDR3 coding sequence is TGCGCCAGCAGCTCCCTGGCACACATCACAGATACGCAGTATTTT.

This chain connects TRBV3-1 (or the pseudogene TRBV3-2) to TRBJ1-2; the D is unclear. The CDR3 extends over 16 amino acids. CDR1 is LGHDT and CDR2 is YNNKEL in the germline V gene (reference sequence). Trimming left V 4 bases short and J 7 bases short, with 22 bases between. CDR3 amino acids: CASSPHKDTAARGYTF. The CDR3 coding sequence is TGTGCCAGCAGCCCCCACAAAGACACAGCAGCTCGTGGCTACACCTTC.

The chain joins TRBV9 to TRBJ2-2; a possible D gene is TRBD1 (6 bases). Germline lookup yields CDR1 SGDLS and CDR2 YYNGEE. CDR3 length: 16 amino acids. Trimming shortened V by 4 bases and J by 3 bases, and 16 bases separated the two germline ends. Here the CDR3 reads CASSTTGTRYTGELFF. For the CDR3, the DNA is TGTGCCAGCAGCACGACCGGGACACGCTACACCGGGGAGCTGTTTTTT. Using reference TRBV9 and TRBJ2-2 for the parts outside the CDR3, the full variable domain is DSGVTQTPKHLITATGQRVTLRCSPRSGDLSVYWYQQSLDQGLQFLIQYYNGEERAKGNILERFSAQQFPDLHSELNLSSLELGDSALYFCASSTTGTRYTGELFFGEGSRLTVL.

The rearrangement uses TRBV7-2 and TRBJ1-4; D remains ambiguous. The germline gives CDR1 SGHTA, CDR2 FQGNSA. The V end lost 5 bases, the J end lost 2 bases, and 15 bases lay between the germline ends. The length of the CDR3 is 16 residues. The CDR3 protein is CASSLAGLTTNEKLFF. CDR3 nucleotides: TGTGCCAGCAGCCTTGCAGGTTTAACGACTAATGAAAAACTGTTTTTT.

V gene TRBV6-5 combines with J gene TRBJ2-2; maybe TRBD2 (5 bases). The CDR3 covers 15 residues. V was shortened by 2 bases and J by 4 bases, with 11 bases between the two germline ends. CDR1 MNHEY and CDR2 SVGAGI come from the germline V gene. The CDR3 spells CASSYGGSGTGELFF. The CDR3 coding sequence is TGTGCCAGCAGTTACGGAGGCTCCGGCACCGGGGAGCTGTTTTTT.

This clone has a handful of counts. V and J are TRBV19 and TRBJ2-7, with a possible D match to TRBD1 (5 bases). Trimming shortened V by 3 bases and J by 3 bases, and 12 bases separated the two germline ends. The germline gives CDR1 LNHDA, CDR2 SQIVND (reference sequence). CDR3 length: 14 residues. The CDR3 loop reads CASSMAQGHYEQYF. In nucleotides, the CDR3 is TGTGCCAGTAGTATGGCCCAGGGTCACTACGAGCAGTACTTC.

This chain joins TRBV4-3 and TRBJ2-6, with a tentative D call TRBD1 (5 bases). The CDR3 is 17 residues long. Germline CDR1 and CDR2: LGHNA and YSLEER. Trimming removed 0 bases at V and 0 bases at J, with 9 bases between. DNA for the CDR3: TGCGCCAGCAGCCAAGAACACAGGAGCTCTGGGGCCAACGTCCTGACTTTC. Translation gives CASSQEHRSSGANVLTF.

The CDR3: CASSLGDTPGQPQHF. The CDR3 DNA is TGTGCCAGCTCACTAGGGGACACCCCGGGTCAGCCCCAGCATTTT. This chain uses TRBV18 with TRBJ1-5; D perhaps matches TRBD1 (6 bases). Between the trimmed V and J ends, which lost 4 bases and 6 bases, there was a span of 16 bases. The CDR3 is 15 amino acids. CDR1 KGHSH and CDR2 LQKENI come from the germline V gene. Complete variable domain (other parts from reference TRBV18 and TRBJ1-5): NAGVMQNPRHLVRRRGQEARLRCSPMKGHSHVYWYRQLPEEGLKFMVYLQKENIIDESGMPKERFSAEFPKEGPSILRIQQVVRGDSAAYFCASSLGDTPGQPQHFGDGTRLSIL.

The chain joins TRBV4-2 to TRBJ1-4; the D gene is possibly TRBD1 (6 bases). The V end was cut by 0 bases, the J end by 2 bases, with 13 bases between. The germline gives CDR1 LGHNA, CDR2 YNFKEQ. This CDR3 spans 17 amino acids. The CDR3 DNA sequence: TGTGCCAGCAGCCAAGAGCGGGGGCCGCGTACTAATGAAAAACTGTTTTTT. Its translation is CASSQERGPRTNEKLFF.

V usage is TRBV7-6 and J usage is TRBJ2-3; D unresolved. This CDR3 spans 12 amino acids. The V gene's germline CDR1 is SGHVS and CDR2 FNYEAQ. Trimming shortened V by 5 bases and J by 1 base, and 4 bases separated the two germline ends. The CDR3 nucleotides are TGTGCCAGCAGCCCTGGCACAGATACGCAGTATTTT. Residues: CASSPGTDTQYF.

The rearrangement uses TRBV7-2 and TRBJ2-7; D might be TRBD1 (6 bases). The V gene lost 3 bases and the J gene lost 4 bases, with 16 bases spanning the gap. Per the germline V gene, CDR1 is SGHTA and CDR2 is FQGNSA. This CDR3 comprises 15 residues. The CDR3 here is CASSFVGQQTYEQYF. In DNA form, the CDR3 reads TGTGCCAGCAGCTTTGTTGGACAGCAAACATACGAGCAGTACTTC.

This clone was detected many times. The chain's CDR3 is CASSRSSGIGADTQYF. The CDR3, as DNA: TGTGCCAGCAGTCGAAGTAGCGGGATAGGGGCAGATACGCAGTATTTT. V and J are TRBV2 and TRBJ2-3; 8 nucleotides agree with TRBD2. Trimming at V came to 5 bases and at J to 4 bases, leaving 11 bases not matched to a gene. The CDR3 is made up of 16 amino acids. Germline V gene lookup returns CDR1 SNHLY and CDR2 FYNNEI.

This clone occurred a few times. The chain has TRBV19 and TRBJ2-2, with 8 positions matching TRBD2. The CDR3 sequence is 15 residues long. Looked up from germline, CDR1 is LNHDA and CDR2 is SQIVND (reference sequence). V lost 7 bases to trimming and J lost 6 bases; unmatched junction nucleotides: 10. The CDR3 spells CASIRTSRGAGELFF. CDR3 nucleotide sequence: TGTGCCAGTATCAGGACTAGCCGGGGAGCCGGGGAGCTGTTTTTT.

The CDR3 sequence is CASSLTDSYEQYF. DNA of the CDR3: TGTGCCAGCAGCTTAACGGACAGCTACGAGCAGTACTTC. This chain uses TRBV7-9 with TRBJ2-7, with D perhaps TRBD1 (6 bases). The V end lost 2 bases, the J end lost 3 bases, and 8 bases lay between the germline ends. CDR3 size: 13 residues. The germline CDR1 and CDR2 sequences are SEHNR and FQNEAQ (reference sequence).

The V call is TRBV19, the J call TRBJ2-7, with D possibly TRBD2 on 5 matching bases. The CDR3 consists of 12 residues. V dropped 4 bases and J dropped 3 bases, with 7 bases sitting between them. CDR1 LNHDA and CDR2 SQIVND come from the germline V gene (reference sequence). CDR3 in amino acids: CASSTGDYEQYF. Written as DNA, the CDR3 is TGTGCCAGTAGTACCGGGGACTACGAGCAGTACTTC.

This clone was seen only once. The DNA of the CDR3 is TGTGCCAGCAGCCTAGGGACAGGGGCCACTGAAGCTTTCTTT. Protein sequence: CASSLGTGATEAFF. J is TRBJ1-1 and V is TRBV3-1 (or the pseudogene TRBV3-2); 10 bases match TRBD1. Germline-derived CDR1 and CDR2 are LGHDT and YNNKEL (reference sequence). The CDR3 extends over 14 amino acids. The V segment lost 4 bases and the J segment 4 bases; nucleotides outside the gene matches: 3.